A single count supports the clone carrying this TCR beta chain. This sample is drawn from a study of cytomegalovirus exposure and HLA in healthy donors. The PCR was carried out with 60 Vbeta primers and 13 Jbeta primers. Some clones are missing from TCRdb's copy, which holds only in-frame ones; the method was immunoSEQ multiplex PCR. The sample records 150,000 or so clones, around 81% being singletons. CDR1 and CDR2 from the germline V gene are SEHNR and FQNEAQ (reference sequence). Between the trimmed V and J ends, which lost 1 base and 2 bases, there was a span of 8 bases. The CDR3 runs to 14 residues.

The genes are TRBV7-9 and TRBJ1-2, with D hard to call. The sequenced material came from PBMCs. The sequence was collected from a man aged 50-60 years in good health and CMV-seronegative. The chain's CDR3 is CASSLETPNYGYTF. CDR3 nucleotides: TGTGCCAGCAGCTTAGAAACACCAAACTATGGCTACACCTTC.